Below, 17 T cell receptor beta chains from the same sample are listed, as sequenced in a study of T cell responses to AZD1222 COVID-19 vaccine (dated by TCRdb to the early 2020s). To prepare the library, the immunoSEQ multiplex PCR assay was applied. TCRdb provides this immuneACCESS table in a form limited to in-frame rearrangements. Some clones are lacking; in checked studies, under half of them reflect an unresolved V gene, and why the rest are absent is not known. The sample has some 150,000 clones on record, more than 85% of them singletons. The biggest ten clones account for approximately 1.6% of the sample. The time point label corresponds to: baseline before first vaccination. Source: peripheral blood, taken on day 0 of AZD1222 vaccination. The source of these receptors is an adult in good health.

This chain uses TRBV19 with TRBJ2-6, with unresolved D. The V end was cut by 4 bases, the J end by 4 bases, with 14 bases between. CDR3 length: 16 residues. The germline CDR1 and CDR2 sequences are LNHDA and SQIVND (reference sequence). CDR3 sequence reads: CASSTRNTPGANVLTF. The CDR3 nucleotides are TGTGCCAGTAGTACCCGAAACACCCCCGGGGCCAACGTCCTGACTTTC.

The count of this clone is one. DNA for the CDR3: TGTGCCAGCAGCAAGGAGACAGGGGATGGCTACACCTTC. The encoded protein is CASSKETGDGYTF. V usage is TRBV5-4 and J usage is TRBJ1-2; 8 bases are shared with TRBD1. Germline CDR1 and CDR2: SGHNT and YYREEE (reference sequence). This CDR3 comprises 13 residues. Trimming removed 4 bases from V and 6 bases from J; junction bases left unmatched: 5.

This chain joins TRBV7-3 and TRBJ1-1; D gene uncertain. The CDR3 contains 14 residues. With 0 bases removed from V and 3 bases from J, the gap between germline ends came to 8 bases. Germline V gene sequence: CDR1 SGHTA, CDR2 FQGTGA. The CDR3 coding sequence is TGTGCCAGCAGCTTAACCCCCACGGACACTGAAGCTTTCTTT. Encoded protein: CASSLTPTDTEAFF. The full variable domain, rest sourced from reference TRBV7-3 and TRBJ1-1, is GAGVSQTPSNKVTEKGKYVELRCDPISGHTALYWYRQSLGQGPEFLIYFQGTGAADDSGLPNDRFFAVRPEGSVSTLKIQRTERGDSAVYLCASSLTPTDTEAFFGQGTRLTVV.

The chain uses TRBV7-7 and TRBJ2-5; D ambiguous. Trimming took off 5 bases at V and 5 bases at J, with 9 bases between the two ends. CDR3 length: 12 residues. CDR1 is SSHAT and CDR2 is FNYEAQ in the germline V gene (reference sequence). In DNA form, the CDR3 reads TGTGCCAGCAGCAAAAATGGTGAGACCCAGTACTTC. Translating gives CASSKNGETQYF.

This clone was seen once. V gene TRBV6-4 combines with J gene TRBJ1-1; TRBD1 might be the D (6 bases). V gave up 7 bases and J gave up 5 bases, with 29 bases separating them. Germline-derived CDR1 and CDR2 are MRHNA and SNTAGT. The length of the CDR3 is 18 residues. CDR3 sequence reads: CASKAGVGGVSRRTEAFF. The CDR3 DNA sequence: TGTGCCAGCAAGGCCGGTGTCGGGGGCGTATCCCGAAGAACTGAAGCTTTCTTT.

V is TRBV27 and J is TRBJ2-3; 8 bases line up with TRBD2. Germline V gene lookup returns CDR1 MNHEY and CDR2 SMNVEV (reference sequence). After removal of 8 bases from V and 0 bases from J, the junction contained 7 bases not matched to a gene. This CDR3 region has 15 residues. The CDR3 spells CASGPSGSSTDTQYF. Here the CDR3 DNA reads TGTGCCAGCGGTCCCAGCGGGAGCAGCACAGATACGCAGTATTTT.

V gene TRBV7-3 combines with J gene TRBJ2-7; D remains unclear. This CDR3 is built from 14 residues. Trimming cost V 3 bases and J 2 bases, with 11 bases left between them. CDR1 is SGHTA, CDR2 FQGTGA, per germline. The CDR3 sequence is CASSFTNRAYEQYF. CDR3 nucleotides: TGTGCCAGCAGCTTCACCAATAGAGCCTACGAGCAGTACTTC.

V usage is TRBV9 and J usage is TRBJ1-3; TRBD1 matches at 7 bases. V trimming: 5 bases; J trimming: 4 bases; junction bases outside the gene matches: 15. CDR3 length equals 17 residues. CDR1 SGDLS and CDR2 YYNGEE come from the germline V gene. The DNA of the CDR3 is TGTGCCAGCAGTAGGAGGACAGGCAGGGCGGAGGGAAACACCATATATTTT. Protein sequence: CASSRRTGRAEGNTIYF.

This clone was detected many times. This chain connects TRBV6-2 or TRBV6-3 to TRBJ2-3; D is unclear. With 0 bases removed from V and 0 bases from J, the gap between germline ends came to 4 bases. Germline loops: CDR1 MNHEY, CDR2 SVGEGT. The CDR3 loop spans 14 amino acids. CDR3 in amino acids: CASSYSTSTDTQYF. The CDR3, as DNA: TGTGCCAGCAGTTACTCGACTAGCACAGATACGCAGTATTTT.

V and J are TRBV6-5 and TRBJ1-1, with D hard to call. This CDR3 comprises 14 residues. V lost 3 bases, J lost 4 bases, and 12 bases lay in between. Looked up from germline, CDR1 is MNHEY and CDR2 is SVGAGI. The CDR3 loop is CASSYSSGITEAFF. The CDR3 nucleotides are TGTGCCAGCAGTTATTCCTCGGGTATCACTGAAGCTTTCTTT.

This sequence joins TRBV10-3 and TRBJ2-7, with TRBD1 matching 9 bases. Trimming took 5 bases from V and 4 from J; bases not matched to a gene: 9. The CDR3 is 15 residues long. Germline loops: CDR1 ENHRY, CDR2 SYGVKD. CDR3 bases: TGTGCCATCAGTCGAACCGGGACAGGGCTGTACGAGCAGTACTTC. Translated: CAISRTGTGLYEQYF.

The DNA for the CDR3 is TGTGCCTGGAGAAAGGGACAGGGGGCGCGAGAGACCCAGTACTTC. This translates into CAWRKGQGARETQYF. The V and J genes are TRBV30 and TRBJ2-5; 12 bases line up with TRBD1. CDR1 and CDR2 from the germline V gene are GTSNPN and SVGIG (reference sequence). CDR3 size: 15 residues. After removal of 3 bases from V and 4 bases from J, the junction contained 6 bases not matched to a gene.

The chain has TRBV28 and TRBJ2-1, with D unclear. CDR1 is MDHEN, CDR2 SYDVKM, per germline. CDR3 length: 15 amino acids. The germline V and J ends were trimmed by 6 bases and 1 base, with 13 bases remaining between them. CDR3: CASSPYPTSYNEQFF. CDR3 bases: TGTGCCAGCAGCCCCTACCCCACTTCCTACAATGAGCAGTTCTTC.

The chain joins TRBV19 to TRBJ1-2, with D hard to call. Trimming shortened V by 0 bases and J by 4 bases, and 9 bases separated the two germline ends. Per the germline V gene, CDR1 is LNHDA and CDR2 is SQIVND (reference sequence). The CDR3 covers 14 residues. In nucleotides, the CDR3 is TGTGCCAGTAGTATAGATCAACGTGTCTATGGCTACACCTTC. Translated, it gives CASSIDQRVYGYTF. Filled out from reference TRBV19 and TRBJ1-2, the complete variable domain reads DGGITQSPKYLFRKEGQNVTLSCEQNLNHDAMYWYRQDPGQGLRLIYYSQIVNDFQKGDIAEGYSVSREKKESFPLTVTSAQKNPTAFYLCASSIDQRVYGYTFGSGTRLTVV.

This clone was picked up one time. The V gene is TRBV4-3, the J gene TRBJ1-4; TRBD1 agrees at 8 bases. The length of the CDR3 is 15 residues. V shed 1 base, J shed 4 bases, and the junction held 2 bases outside the gene matches. Germline V gene lookup returns CDR1 LGHNA and CDR2 YSLEER. The CDR3 is CASSQGTGFNEKLFF. Here the CDR3 DNA reads TGCGCCAGCAGCCAAGGGACAGGGTTTAATGAAAAACTGTTTTTT.

V usage is TRBV18 and J usage is TRBJ1-5; 11 positions agree with TRBD1. The CDR3 loop spans 18 amino acids. Losses at the gene ends were 2 bases for V and 2 bases for J; bases not matched to a gene: 8. From germline, CDR1 is KGHSH and CDR2 LQKENI. CDR3 sequence: CASSPRGQGGSGNQPQHF. The CDR3 coding sequence is TGTGCCAGCTCACCAAGGGGACAGGGGGGATCGGGCAATCAGCCCCAGCATTTT.

This clone was seen only once. The chain carries TRBV11-1 and TRBJ2-3, with 8 bases lining up with TRBD2. This CDR3 contains 16 residues. CDR1 and CDR2 from the germline V gene are SGHAT and FQDESV (reference sequence). V was pared by 4 bases and J by 4 bases, with 10 bases of the junction left unmatched. This CDR3 is CASSSDRAGDSDTQYF. The CDR3 DNA reads as TGTGCCAGCAGCTCCGATAGAGCGGGAGATTCAGATACGCAGTATTTT. The full variable domain, in which reference TRBV11-1 and TRBJ2-3 provide the parts outside the CDR3, is EAEVAQSPRYKITEKSQAVAFWCDPISGHATLYWYRQILGQGPELLVQFQDESVVDDSQLPKDRFSAERLKGVDSTLKIQPAELGDSAMYLCASSSDRAGDSDTQYFGPGTRLTVL.